These T cell receptor beta chains were read from a single sample in a study of PD-L1 blockade in urothelial cancer. TCRdb keeps only in-frame clones here, not all; method: immunoSEQ multiplex PCR. The sample lists tens of thousands of clones, roughly 84% occurring once. Sequences were derived from PBMCs, sampled around atezolizumab (anti-PD-L1) treatment. Receptor source: a man aged 60-69 years with urothelial cancer. Each CDR3 is given with its conserved first and last residue. A D gene is named only where the DNA matches it firmly. Only some rows state a clone size, as once, few, many or a class for expanded clones.

cdr3_nt: TGTGCCAGCAGCCAATCCCGGACTGACTATGGCTACACCTTC; cdr3_aa: CASSQSRTDYGYTF; v_call: TRBV16; j_call: TRBJ1-2; clone_size: NA; d_call: NA
cdr3_nt: TGTGCCAGCAGCAGCGGACAGCTTGGGTCTGAAGCTTTCTTT; cdr3_aa: CASSSGQLGSEAFF; v_call: TRBV11-3; j_call: TRBJ1-1; clone_size: NA; d_call: NA
cdr3_nt: TGTGCCAGCAGCTTCGGACTGGGTGAAAAACTGTTTTTT; cdr3_aa: CASSFGLGEKLFF; v_call: TRBV7-6; j_call: TRBJ1-4; clone_size: NA; d_call: NA
cdr3_nt: TGCAGCGTTCGGAGGAACACCGGGGAGCTGTTTTTT; cdr3_aa: CSVRRNTGELFF; v_call: TRBV29-1; j_call: TRBJ2-2; clone_size: NA; d_call: NA
cdr3_nt: TGTGCCAGCAGTGAAGCGGGACAGTTAAATTCACCCCTCCACTTT; cdr3_aa: CASSEAGQLNSPLHF; v_call: TRBV25-1; j_call: TRBJ1-6; clone_size: NA; d_call: TRBD1
cdr3_nt: TGTGCCAGCAGCCTAGTGGCCGGGGAGCTGTTTTTT; cdr3_aa: CASSLVAGELFF; v_call: TRBV27; j_call: TRBJ2-2; clone_size: NA; d_call: NA
cdr3_nt: TGTGCCAGCAGCTTAGCTAGCGGGGGTTCCACAGATACGCAGTATTTT; cdr3_aa: CASSLASGGSTDTQYF; v_call: TRBV7-9; j_call: TRBJ2-3; clone_size: NA; d_call: TRBD2
cdr3_nt: TGTGCCAGCACGGAGCGGAATGGGGAGACCCAGTACTTC; cdr3_aa: CASTERNGETQYF; v_call: TRBV6-5; j_call: TRBJ2-5; clone_size: NA; d_call: NA
cdr3_nt: TGTGCCAGCAACCGAGCGGAGGCGAACACCGGGGAGCTGTTTTTT; cdr3_aa: CASNRAEANTGELFF; v_call: TRBV5-4; j_call: TRBJ2-2; clone_size: NA; d_call: NA
cdr3_nt: TGTGCCAGCAGCCTGTGGGAGGGCGGGGAGCAGTTCTTC; cdr3_aa: CASSLWEGGEQFF; v_call: TRBV7-3; j_call: TRBJ2-1; clone_size: NA; d_call: TRBD2
cdr3_nt: TGTGCCTGGAGTGCGGGATCCCCGCGGGGCATTCAGTACTTC; cdr3_aa: CAWSAGSPRGIQYF; v_call: TRBV30; j_call: TRBJ2-4; clone_size: NA; d_call: NA
cdr3_nt: TGCGCCAGCAGCTTCTCAGGGGGCGGAAGCACTGAAGCTTTCTTT; cdr3_aa: CASSFSGGGSTEAFF; v_call: TRBV5-1; j_call: TRBJ1-1; clone_size: NA; d_call: TRBD1
cdr3_nt: TGTGCCAGCAGCTCCCGGACTAGCGGGGTCCTCACAGATACGCAGTATTTT; cdr3_aa: CASSSRTSGVLTDTQYF; v_call: TRBV5-7; j_call: TRBJ2-3; clone_size: NA; d_call: TRBD2
cdr3_nt: TGTGCCAGCAGCTTGGGCACACGGAACACTGAAGCTTTCTTT; cdr3_aa: CASSLGTRNTEAFF; v_call: TRBV5-4; j_call: TRBJ1-1; clone_size: NA; d_call: NA
cdr3_nt: TGTGCCAGCAGACTAAACAGGGGGCGGGAAGCTTTCTTT; cdr3_aa: CASRLNRGREAFF; v_call: TRBV13; j_call: TRBJ1-1; clone_size: NA; d_call: TRBD1
cdr3_nt: TGTGCCAGCAGTGTTGGGCAGGGTGGATTCGGAAACACCATATATTTT; cdr3_aa: CASSVGQGGFGNTIYF; v_call: TRBV6-1; j_call: TRBJ1-3; clone_size: NA; d_call: NA
cdr3_nt: TGTGCCAGTAGCCCCCAGCCCTCCCAGGGTGAAGCTTTCTTT; cdr3_aa: CASSPQPSQGEAFF; v_call: TRBV19; j_call: TRBJ1-1; clone_size: NA; d_call: NA
cdr3_nt: TGTGCCAGCAGCGTCGGCTTAGCGGGAGACAACGAGCAGTACTTC; cdr3_aa: CASSVGLAGDNEQYF; v_call: TRBV9; j_call: TRBJ2-7; clone_size: NA; d_call: TRBD2
cdr3_nt: TGTGCCAGCAGTTGGACAGTTATGAACACTGAAGCTTTCTTT; cdr3_aa: CASSWTVMNTEAFF; v_call: TRBV6-6; j_call: TRBJ1-1; clone_size: NA; d_call: NA
cdr3_nt: TGTGCCAGCAGCACAATTACAGGACGGACCCAGTACTTC; cdr3_aa: CASSTITGRTQYF; v_call: TRBV27; j_call: TRBJ2-5; clone_size: NA; d_call: NA
cdr3_nt: TGTGCCAGCAGCTATGGACAAATGAACACTGAAGCTTTCTTT; cdr3_aa: CASSYGQMNTEAFF; v_call: TRBV28; j_call: TRBJ1-1; clone_size: once; d_call: NA
cdr3_nt: TGTGCCAGTAGTATAGTAGGGGGTAAGAACACCATATATTTT; cdr3_aa: CASSIVGGKNTIYF; v_call: TRBV19; j_call: TRBJ1-3; clone_size: NA; d_call: NA